One and the same sample provided the 2 T cell receptor beta chains below, sequenced in a study of T cells after yellow fever vaccination. TCRdb used MiXCR to reprocess the 5' RACE reads, holding one entry per CDR3 protein. The sample records 450,000 to 600,000 distinct CDR3 sequences, about 13% being singletons. This specimen was PBMCs, taken on the day of the yellow fever booster vaccination. The source of these receptors is a man aged 30-40 years who received the YFV17D yellow fever vaccine.

The V and J genes are TRBV27 and TRBJ2-7; 10 positions agree with TRBD2. J was trimmed by 10 bases and V by 4 bases; bases with no gene match: 16. This CDR3 comprises 16 residues. Germline assignment: CDR1 MNHEY and CDR2 SMNVEV (reference sequence). DNA for the CDR3: TGTGCCAGCAGTTCGGCAGGGGGCATCCTAGCGGGAGAACAGTACTTC. This encodes CASSSAGGILAGEQYF.

This clonotype was seen a handful of times. This chain joins TRBV15 and TRBJ2-7; TRBD2 agrees at 8 bases. The CDR3 runs 15 residues. The J segment lost 0 bases and the V segment lost 3 bases, leaving 4 bases of the junction unmatched. CDR1 is LNHNV and CDR2 is YYDKDF in the germline V gene (reference sequence). This CDR3 is CATSRAGTSSYEQYF. The CDR3 nucleotides are TGTGCCACCAGCAGGGCCGGGACTAGCTCCTACGAGCAGTACTTC. Drawing the rest from reference TRBV15 and TRBJ2-7, the complete variable domain is DAMVIQNPRYQVTQFGKPVTLSCSQTLNHNVMYWYQQKSSQAPKLLFHYYDKDFNNEADTPDNFQSRRPNTSFCFLDIRSPGLGDTAMYLCATSRAGTSSYEQYFGPGTRLTVT.